This TCR beta chain is drawn from a study of metastatic and nonmetastatic thyroid tumors. Germline CDR1 reads SGHTA; CDR2 reads FQGNSA. The CDR3 length is 14 residues. The ends lost 6 bases at V and 7 bases at J; junction bases unmatched: 8. TCRdb reprocessed the PCR reads using MiXCR. The data hold over 65,000 clones, with approximately 12% observed a single time. Patients were all untreated before their thyroid surgery. The sequenced material came from tumor tissue. The source of this sequence is a female donor with papillary thyroid cancer or a benign thyroid nodule (not recorded which). Some clones in this sample may be carry-over from other donors' samples. The chain has TRBV7-2 and TRBJ1-2; TRBD1 aligns across 10 bases. The CDR3 sequence: CASSPGTGEAGYTF. In nucleotides, the CDR3 is TGTGCCAGCAGTCCCGGGACAGGGGAGGCTGGCTACACCTTC.